Only a few counts were recorded for the clone carrying this TCR beta chain. Its antigen remains unknown. The CDR3 sequence is 13 residues long. The V and J ends lost 7 bases and 6 bases respectively, with 15 bases between them. Germline V lookup: CDR1 SGHAT, CDR2 FQNNGV. Individuals who donated were healthy Caucasians from Russia aged about 6 to 95. PBMCs were isolated at a quantity of at least 6 million per sample. Primed by a sample-barcoded 5' primer and a J-beta primer mix, a second PCR proceeded for 7 to 11 cycles. TCRdb reanalysed the 5' RACE reads using MiXCR and keeps one entry per CDR3 protein. The top ten hold 18% of the sample, which has roughly 500,000 distinct CDR3 sequences, 25% to 30% seen once. This sample was included in a study of blood T cells in healthy people across ages. Study-wide findings and caveats: Compared with aged donors, long-lived donors showed fewer expanded clones, suggesting selection. Older individuals had lower TCR beta diversity per million T cells (the decline was roughly linear).

The clonotype was recovered from a woman in her 70s in good health. The V and J genes are TRBV11-2 and TRBJ2-5, with a weak D call TRBD2 (5 bases). The material sequenced was blood. CDR3 in amino acids: CASNLGWEKTQYF. The CDR3 DNA sequence: TGTGCCAGCAATCTTGGTTGGGAGAAGACCCAGTACTTC.